The clone carrying this TCR beta chain showed up just once. The antigen remains unidentified. The source of the sample is a study of cytomegalovirus exposure and HLA in healthy donors. In the study overall: As released early, the data held 75 million to 90 million unique TCRs from HLA-typed donors. Study-wide findings and caveats: Most TCR sequences proved rare, with some public TCRs found in many donors.

Both 60 Vbeta primers and 13 Jbeta primers went into the PCR. Original methodology: Later reanalysis found 75 million to 100 million unique TCR beta chains, some 10 million of them shared. TCRdb keeps only in-frame clones here, not all; method: immunoSEQ multiplex PCR. Clonal size and the V and J genes are those of that table, whereas D and trimming came from the DNA. The data hold some 200,000 clones, with 65% to 80% observed a single time. This clonotype was sampled from a man aged 35 to 55 in good health and CMV-seronegative. Specimen: PBMCs.

CDR3: CASSPGQGANEKLFF. The CDR3 coding sequence is TGTGCCAGCTCACCAGGACAGGGTGCTAATGAAAAACTGTTTTTT. The J gene is TRBJ1-4, the V gene TRBV18; 8 nucleotides align to TRBD1. With V trimmed by 2 bases and J by 3 bases, 2 bases remained unmatched. Per the germline V gene, CDR1 is KGHSH and CDR2 is LQKENI. The CDR3 covers 15 residues.